This T cell receptor (beta chain) was found in a study of T cells after somatic rescue of genetic block. Germline V gives CDR1 SGHNT, CDR2 YYREEE (reference sequence). This CDR3 has 11 residues. V gave up 2 bases and J gave up 5 bases, with 4 bases separating them. The sample holds one count of this clone. Sequencing was performed with immunoSEQ multiplex PCR; in TCRdb, only in-frame clones are kept and a portion is missing. The sample contains more than 12,000 clones, 71% of which appear only once. Input material: peripheral blood mononuclear cells (PBMCs). The chain carries TRBV5-4 and TRBJ2-5; unclear D gene. This clonotype originated in a man younger than 30. The CDR3 bases are TGTGCCAGCAGCTTTCTGGAGACCCAGTACTTC. It is translated as CASSFLETQYF. The entire variable domain, with the rest obtained from reference TRBV5-4 and TRBJ2-5, is as follows: ETGVTQSPTHLIKTRGQQVTLRCSSQSGHNTVSWYQQALGQGPQFIFQYYREEENGRGNFPPRFSGLQFPNYSSELNVNALELDDSALYLCASSFLETQYFGPGTRLLVL.